The clone carrying this T cell receptor (beta chain) was found a few times. Other DNA sequences in this sample translate to the same CDR3. Cohort allocation depended upon clinical history that participants reported. This CDR3 has 14 residues. Looked up from germline, CDR1 is SGHAT and CDR2 is FQNNGV. J gave up 6 bases and V 5 bases, and 4 bases lay outside the gene matches. This sample is part of a study of blood T cell repertoires in COVID-19. Study summary: Material from acute and convalescent COVID-19 was sourced from the United States, Italy and Spain.

TCRdb keeps only in-frame clones here, not all; method: immunoSEQ multiplex PCR. The profile shows about 220,000 clones, roughly 85% of them singletons. The source material was PBMCs or T cells enriched from blood (not recorded which). The sequence derives from a woman in her thirties or forties who had been exposed to COVID-19. The V and J genes are TRBV11-2 and TRBJ1-4; 9 bases map to TRBD1. CDR3 bases: TGTGCCAGCAGCCTGGGACAGGGATATGAAAAACTGTTTTTT. Residues: CASSLGQGYEKLFF. Full variable domain (missing parts from reference TRBV11-2 and TRBJ1-4): EAGVAQSPRYKIIEKRQSVAFWCNPISGHATLYWYQQILGQGPKLLIQFQNNGVVDDSQLPKDRFSAERLKGVDSTLKIQPAKLEDSAVYLCASSLGQGYEKLFFGSGTQLSVL.